This is a list of T cell receptor beta chains from one sample in a study of T cell repertoires in cytomegalovirus infection. TCRdb reprocessed the reads via MiXCR and lists one record per CDR3 protein. The table shows 650,000 to 850,000 distinct CDR3 sequences, with almost 30% occurring only once. The antigens of these receptors remain unknown. The material was cultured CD8+ T cells from PBMCs, obtained from culture after CMV antigen stimulation. These receptors came from a human donor in good health (CMV status not recorded). Some clones in this sample may be carry-over from other donors' samples. Each CDR3 is given with its conserved first and last residue. D genes are given only for firm matches. The listing skips clone size in some rows; elsewhere it reads once, few, many or a size class.

TRBD1,TRBJ1-2,.,TRBV2,CASSSGGWDGGYTF,TGTGCCAGCAGTTCAGGGGGTTGGGATGGTGGCTACACCTTC
.,TRBJ2-6,.,TRBV9,CASSVYTGKAGANVLTF,TGTGCCAGCAGCGTATATACAGGGAAAGCTGGGGCCAACGTCCTGACTTTC
.,TRBJ1-4,few,TRBV7-9,CASSKTGGNEKLFF,TGTGCCAGCAGCAAGACAGGAGGTAATGAAAAACTGTTTTTT
TRBD2,TRBJ2-1,.,TRBV10-2,CASSDLAGGFYNEQFF,TGCGCCAGCAGTGACCTAGCGGGGGGGTTTTACAATGAGCAGTTCTTC
TRBD2,TRBJ2-1,.,TRBV19,CASIGGLAGYNEQFF,TGTGCCAGTATTGGGGGACTAGCGGGTTACAATGAGCAGTTCTTC
.,TRBJ2-2,.,TRBV7-6,CASSLVAGGDLHPGELFF,TGTGCCAGCAGCTTAGTGGCAGGCGGGGACCTCCATCCCGGGGAGCTGTTTTTT
TRBD1,TRBJ1-4,.,TRBV7-6,CASSTNRDRDEKLFF,TGTGCCAGCAGCACCAACCGGGACAGGGATGAAAAACTGTTTTTT
.,TRBJ2-3,few,TRBV19,CASSIFASSTDTQYF,TGTGCCAGTAGTATCTTCGCATCGAGCACAGATACGCAGTATTTT
.,TRBJ1-1,.,TRBV7-9,CASSPFVGGTEAFF,TGTGCCAGCAGCCCCTTCGTGGGCGGCACTGAAGCTTTCTTT
.,TRBJ2-7,.,TRBV27,CASTHVGGSYEQYF,TGTGCCAGCACCCACGTAGGGGGCTCCTACGAGCAGTACTTC
TRBD2,TRBJ2-3,.,TRBV7-9,CASSTKRGGEKDTQYF,TGTGCCAGCAGCACCAAGCGGGGGGGAGAAAAAGATACGCAGTATTTT
TRBD1,TRBJ1-1,few,TRBV7-9,CASSLPPDRAAFF,TGTGCCAGCAGCTTACCGCCGGACAGGGCTGCTTTCTTT
TRBD2,TRBJ2-1,.,TRBV2,CASHRPGGGANNEQFF,TGTGCCAGCCATAGACCCGGCGGGGGGGCAAACAATGAGCAGTTCTTC
TRBD1,TRBJ1-2,.,TRBV19,CASTTGGVGYTF,TGTGCCAGTACCACAGGGGGCGTGGGCTACACCTTC
.,TRBJ2-1,few,TRBV12-3/TRBV12-4,CASSLRTRGYNEQFF,TGTGCCAGCAGTTTGAGGACCCGCGGCTACAATGAGCAGTTCTTC